Presented here are 14 T cell receptor beta chains from one specimen sequenced in a study of T-cell reconstitution after alpha-beta-depleted transplantation in children. The TCRbeta library was prepared with unique molecular identifiers. TCRdb independently ran MiXCR on the PCR reads; one entry per CDR3 protein. The repertoire holds almost 500,000 distinct CDR3 sequences, with roughly an eighth as singletons. The sample consisted of PBMCs from the stem cell graft donor, taken from the stem cell graft. Receptors were obtained from a human donor who donated a stem cell graft to a child with combined immunodeficiency.

This clonotype has a handful of counts. The chain joins TRBV20-1 to TRBJ2-7; 7 bases fit TRBD2. The CDR3 is made up of 15 amino acids. Unmatched junction bases numbered 6, after V lost 1 base and J lost 0 bases. From germline, CDR1 is DFQATT and CDR2 SNEGSKA (reference sequence). The CDR3 nucleotides are TGCAGTGCTAGAGGACTAGCAGAGGGCTCCTACGAGCAGTACTTC. Its translation is CSARGLAEGSYEQYF.

A few counts support this clonotype. The V call is TRBV15, the J call TRBJ2-7; the D is unclear. The CDR3 has 14 residues. CDR1 is LNHNV and CDR2 is YYDKDF in the germline V gene (reference sequence). Between the trimmed V and J ends, which lost 1 base and 2 bases, there was a span of 9 bases. The chain's CDR3 is CATSRALDAYEQYF. The CDR3 DNA is TGTGCCACCAGCAGAGCCCTAGACGCCTACGAGCAGTACTTC.

At least ten counts were recorded for this clonotype. The chain uses TRBV15 and TRBJ1-5; D unclear. The CDR3 runs 14 residues. Germline V gives CDR1 LNHNV, CDR2 YYDKDF (reference sequence). V dropped 0 bases and J dropped 7 bases, with 10 bases sitting between them. In DNA form, the CDR3 reads TGTGCCACCAGCAGAGATTATGGAGGGCAGCCCCAGCATTTT. This sequence encodes CATSRDYGGQPQHF.

On this clonotype: This clone may be a read error of a much larger clone one base away. The chain has TRBV18 and TRBJ2-1; D unresolved. Germline CDR1 reads KGHSH; CDR2 reads LQKENI. The length of the CDR3 is 13 residues. CDR3: CASSPEDPNEQIF. CDR3 coding DNA: TGTGCCAGCTCACCAGAGGATCCCAATGAGCAGATCTTC. Drawing the rest from reference TRBV18 and TRBJ2-1, the complete variable domain is NAGVMQNPRHLVRRRGQEARLRCSPMKGHSHVYWYRQLPEEGLKFMVYLQKENIIDESGMPKERFSAEFPKEGPSILRIQQVVRGDSAAYFCASSPEDPNEQIFGPGTRLTVL.

This chain uses TRBV7-9 with TRBJ1-1; no definite D call. Trimming took 3 bases from V and 10 from J, leaving 15 bases between them. Looked up from germline, CDR1 is SEHNR and CDR2 is FQNEAQ (reference sequence). CDR3 size: 13 residues. This chain's CDR3 is CASSLQAPIGAFF. The CDR3 region has the DNA TGTGCCAGCAGCTTGCAGGCCCCGATTGGAGCTTTCTTT.

This clonotype was observed at least ten times. The chain joins TRBV11-1 to TRBJ2-1, with 7 bases matching TRBD2. The CDR3 extends over 18 amino acids. Germline trimming cut 5 bases from V and 0 bases from J; bases unmatched to any gene: 13. CDR1 SGHAT and CDR2 FQDESV come from the germline V gene (reference sequence). The CDR3 here is CASSQHGGRISSYNEQFF. CDR3 DNA sequence: TGTGCCAGCAGCCAGCACGGCGGGAGAATAAGCTCCTACAATGAGCAGTTCTTC. The whole variable domain, remainder taken from reference TRBV11-1 and TRBJ2-1, is EAEVAQSPRYKITEKSQAVAFWCDPISGHATLYWYRQILGQGPELLVQFQDESVVDDSQLPKDRFSAERLKGVDSTLKIQPAELGDSAMYLCASSQHGGRISSYNEQFFGPGTRLTVL.

This clonotype occurred many times. CDR3 DNA: TGTGCCAGCAGGCCGGGACTAGGCAATGAGCAGTTCTTC. It codes for CASRPGLGNEQFF. V usage is TRBV12-3 or TRBV12-4 and J usage is TRBJ2-1, with TRBD2 matching 8 bases. The CDR3 runs to 13 residues. The trim removed 6 bases at V and 6 bases at J, leaving 4 bases unmatched.

The chain joins TRBV11-2 to TRBJ2-3; D is unresolved. CDR1 is SGHAT, CDR2 FQNNGV, per germline. V lost 1 base and J lost 0, with 8 bases in between. CDR3 size: 15 residues. The CDR3 DNA follows: TGTGCCAGCAGCTTAGTATCCGTAAGCACAGATACGCAGTATTTT. It is translated as CASSLVSVSTDTQYF.

A few counts support this clonotype. The chain recombines TRBV3-1 with TRBJ1-5, with D unresolved. The V and J ends lost 2 bases and 7 bases respectively, with 12 bases between them. The CDR3 covers 14 residues. Germline loops: CDR1 LGHDT, CDR2 YNNKEL (reference sequence). In DNA, the CDR3 is TGTGCCAGCAGCCAAAACAACGGGCCCCAGCCCCAGCATTTT. This translates into CASSQNNGPQPQHF. Combining the CDR3 with reference TRBV3-1 and TRBJ1-5 gives the whole variable domain DTAVSQTPKYLVTQMGNDKSIKCEQNLGHDTMYWYKQDSKKFLKIMFSYNNKELIINETVPNRFSPKSPDKAHLNLHINSLELGDSAVYFCASSQNNGPQPQHFGDGTRLSIL.

Only a few counts were recorded for this clonotype. This chain uses TRBV11-3 with TRBJ1-1; D remains unclear. The CDR3 runs to 15 residues. From germline, CDR1 is SGHNT and CDR2 YENEEA. V dropped 1 base and J dropped 0 bases, with 9 bases sitting between them. CDR3 amino acids: CASSLVPIMNTEAFF. CDR3 bases: TGTGCCAGCAGCTTAGTTCCGATTATGAACACTGAAGCTTTCTTT.

This clonotype turned up a few times. This chain links TRBV5-5 with TRBJ2-1; D might be TRBD1 or TRBD2, each matching 5 bases. V was shortened by 2 bases and J by 10 bases, with 13 bases between the two germline ends. Germline-derived CDR1 and CDR2 are SGHKS and YYEKEE (reference sequence). The CDR3 spans 13 residues. Written as DNA, the CDR3 is TGTGCCAGCAGCTTTTTATCGGGGCTGGAGCAGTTCTTC. It translates to CASSFLSGLEQFF.

This clonotype has a handful of counts. J is TRBJ1-5 and V is TRBV6-2 or TRBV6-3; D unclear. Trimming stripped 7 bases from V and 2 bases from J, with 12 bases between. The germline CDR1 and CDR2 sequences are MNHEY and SVGEGT. The CDR3 runs 14 residues. As DNA, the CDR3 is TGTGCCAGCAACGAGGGAGGTGGCAATCAGCCCCAGCATTTT. This codes for CASNEGGGNQPQHF.

This clonotype was seen many times. This chain uses TRBV2 with TRBJ2-7; the D is unclear. The CDR3 totals 12 residues. CDR1 is SNHLY and CDR2 is FYNNEI in the germline V gene. V was pared by 7 bases and J by 0 bases, with 7 bases between. The CDR3 here is CASTARSYEQYF. The CDR3 region has the DNA TGTGCCAGCACCGCGCGCTCCTACGAGCAGTACTTC.

This chain links TRBV20-1 with TRBJ1-2; 8 bases agree with TRBD1. The germline gives CDR1 DFQATT, CDR2 SNEGSKA (reference sequence). CDR3 length: 12 residues. The J segment lost 6 bases and the V segment lost 3 bases, leaving 3 bases of the junction unmatched. CDR3 region: CSARDREDGYTF. In DNA, the CDR3 is TGCAGTGCTAGGGACAGGGAGGATGGCTACACCTTC.